These 15 T cell receptor beta chains share one sample of origin, sequenced in a study of identical twins (dated by TCRdb to the mid-2010s). Receptor amplification or capture employed 5' RACE. Sequencing was performed on an Illumina HiSeq 2000. The raw public reads went through TCRdb reprocessing: fastp at Q25, MiXCR clone calling, in-frame beta chains kept. Rows with a matching CDR3 protein are joined into one entry that keeps the most common DNA and genes. The sample records approximately 280,000 distinct CDR3 sequences, about 8.9% of which are singletons. In total, the top ten clones hold around 2.1% of the sample. The same data also contributed to another study, on yellow fever vaccine responses in identical twins.

Sequencing input: memory (CD45RO+) T cells sorted from blood. Explained via the paper, the cell subset or site label denotes: CD45RO+ enriched T cells. These receptors all come from a woman aged 18-29 years in good health.

This clonotype has a count of ten or more. J is TRBJ2-3 and V is TRBV5-1, with TRBD1 identical over 10 bases. The CDR3 is 17 amino acids. V was pared by 4 bases and J by 3 bases, with 11 bases of the junction left unmatched. In germline, CDR1 is SGHRS, CDR2 YFSETQ. In DNA, the CDR3 is TGCGCCAGCAGCCGCGAACTCCTGGGACAGGGGACAGATACGCAGTATTTT. It translates to CASSRELLGQGTDTQYF.

The rearrangement uses TRBV6-1 and TRBJ2-2; the D gene is possibly TRBD1 (6 bases). Germline values: CDR1 MNHNS, CDR2 SASEGT. The CDR3 consists of 14 residues. The V and J ends lost 6 bases and 6 bases respectively, with 14 bases between them. The CDR3: CASSEGVGAGELFF. CDR3 coding DNA: TGTGCCAGCAGCGAGGGGGTCGGCGCCGGGGAGCTGTTTTTT.

The chain carries TRBV18 and TRBJ1-2; 7 positions match TRBD1. Per germline, CDR1 KGHSH and CDR2 LQKENI. This CDR3 contains 15 residues. J lost 4 bases, V lost 0 bases, and 5 bases had no gene match. CDR3 coding DNA: TGTGCCAGCTCACCACCGATTTCAGGGGGCTATGGCTACACCTTC. Its protein is CASSPPISGGYGYTF.

This clonotype was counted between two and nine times. This chain joins TRBV6-2 or TRBV6-3 and TRBJ2-3, with 11 positions matching TRBD2. V shed 7 bases, J shed 5 bases, and the junction held 8 bases outside the gene matches. CDR1 MNHEY and CDR2 SVGEGT come from the germline V gene. The CDR3 length is 15 residues. The CDR3 DNA is TGTGCCAGCACCCTACTAGCGGGAGCGGTAGATACGCAGTATTTT. It specifies CASTLLAGAVDTQYF.

This clonotype was counted ten times or more. This chain joins TRBV5-1 and TRBJ2-1; 8 nucleotides line up with TRBD1. The germline V gene encodes CDR1 SGHRS and CDR2 YFSETQ. The CDR3 contains 15 residues. The V segment lost 1 base and the J segment 7 bases; nucleotides outside the gene matches: 7. The CDR3: CASSLYGQGLNEQFF. The CDR3 bases are TGCGCCAGCAGCTTGTATGGACAGGGTTTGAATGAGCAGTTCTTC.

The chain recombines TRBV5-6 with TRBJ2-7; D is ambiguous. This CDR3 has 14 amino acids. V shed 4 bases and J shed 0 bases, with 11 bases lying between them. Germline V gene lookup returns CDR1 SGHDT and CDR2 YYEEEE. The CDR3 region is CASSPLQASYEQYF. Written as DNA, the CDR3 is TGTGCCAGCAGCCCACTCCAGGCCTCCTACGAGCAGTACTTC.

This clonotype was seen more than once but under ten times. The chain is built from TRBV7-9 and TRBJ1-3; 8 bases align to TRBD1. The germline V gene encodes CDR1 SEHNR and CDR2 FQNEAQ (reference sequence). The CDR3 is 15 residues long. The V gene end was trimmed by 6 bases and the J gene end by 3 bases; junction bases not matched to a gene: 7. CDR3 bases: TGTGCCAGCAGTCTGACAGGGGAAGGTGGAAACACCATATATTTT. As protein: CASSLTGEGGNTIYF.

This clonotype has a count of ten or more. The V call is TRBV19, the J call TRBJ2-7, with no clear D. CDR3 size: 14 residues. The germline V gene has CDR1 LNHDA and CDR2 SQIVND (reference sequence). Trimming stripped 1 base from V and 2 bases from J, with 9 bases between. This chain's CDR3 is CASSIADGPYEQYF. Here the CDR3 DNA reads TGTGCCAGTAGTATAGCCGACGGCCCCTACGAGCAGTACTTC.

This clonotype was observed a handful of times. The genes are TRBV30 and TRBJ1-5; tentatively, D is TRBD1 (5 bases). The CDR3 runs 16 residues. Germline V CDR1 and CDR2: GTSNPN, SVGIG (reference sequence). Trimming stripped 3 bases from V and 2 bases from J, with 17 bases between. Here the CDR3 DNA reads TGTGCCTGGAGCGACGGGGGTTTTGGGCGCAATCAGCCCCAGCATTTT. This encodes CAWSDGGFGRNQPQHF. The whole variable domain, remainder taken from reference TRBV30 and TRBJ1-5, is SQTIHQWPATLVQPVGSPLSLECTVEGTSNPNLYWYRQAAGRGLQLLFYSVGIGQISSEVPQNLSASRPQDRQFILSSKKLLLSDSGFYLCAWSDGGFGRNQPQHFGDGTRLSIL.

This clonotype occurred a few times. This chain uses TRBV20-1 with TRBJ2-5; no reliable D call. V was cut by 6 bases and J by 2 bases, with 4 bases left in between. Germline loops: CDR1 DFQATT, CDR2 SNEGSKA (reference sequence). The CDR3 runs 10 residues. For the CDR3, the DNA is TGCAGTGCGTTTCAAGAGACCCAGTACTTC. This gives the protein CSAFQETQYF.

This clonotype turned up a few times. This sequence joins TRBV4-1 and TRBJ2-7; the D gene is possibly TRBD1 (5 bases). With 4 bases removed from V and 6 bases from J, the gap between germline ends came to 22 bases. CDR1 and CDR2 from the germline V gene are MGHRA and YSYEKL. The length of the CDR3 is 16 residues. CDR3: CASSPRTVPIGAEQYV. The CDR3 nucleotides are TGCGCCAGCAGCCCACGGACCGTCCCCATTGGGGCCGAGCAGTACGTC.

This clonotype was counted between two and nine times. The chain employs TRBV20-1 and TRBJ2-7; 8 bases line up with TRBD2. The V gene's germline CDR1 is DFQATT and CDR2 SNEGSKA (reference sequence). This CDR3 comprises 13 residues. The V segment lost 5 bases and the J segment 0 bases; nucleotides outside the gene matches: 3. For the CDR3, the DNA is TGCAGTGCTGGGAGCGGGAGCTCCTACGAGCAGTACTTC. Translation gives CSAGSGSSYEQYF.

This clonotype was observed many times. The rearrangement joins TRBV12-3 or TRBV12-4 to TRBJ1-1; TRBD1 aligns across 7 bases. With V trimmed by 6 bases and J by 0 bases, 7 bases remained unmatched. The CDR3 extends over 15 amino acids. This CDR3 is CASRSQGGVNTEAFF. In nucleotides, the CDR3 is TGTGCCAGCAGGAGTCAGGGGGGCGTGAACACTGAAGCTTTCTTT.

This clonotype was detected only a few times. V gene TRBV4-2 combines with J gene TRBJ1-6; D not resolved. V lost 2 bases and J 7 bases, leaving 9 bases between the germline ends. Germline V lookup: CDR1 LGHNA, CDR2 YNFKEQ. CDR3 length equals 14 residues. In DNA form, the CDR3 reads TGTGCCAGCAGCCAACCACAGAGGAATTCACCCCTCCACTTT. It translates to CASSQPQRNSPLHF.

The sample holds a few counts of this clonotype. The genes are TRBV10-3 and TRBJ2-7; 11 positions agree with TRBD1. This CDR3 has 14 amino acids. Germline CDR1 and CDR2: ENHRY and SYGVKD. The CDR3 sequence is CTTRGDRGTYEQYV. The CDR3 coding sequence is TGTACCACCCGGGGGGACAGGGGGACCTACGAGCAGTACGTC.